This TCR beta chain was captured by sequencing in a study of blood T cell repertoires in COVID-19. Study-wide background: The study drew acute and convalescent COVID-19 samples from the United States, Italy and Spain. Nucleic acid was either cDNA or gDNA, and it came from T cells, B-cell-depleted T cells, or PBMCs.

Measured with immunoSEQ multiplex PCR; TCRdb has only the in-frame clones, and not every one. The top ten hold around 1% of the sample, which has under 200,000 clones, around 81% seen once. This sequence originates from a man aged 55 to 70 with COVID-19, enrolled during active disease. Sequencing was performed on peripheral blood.

The CDR3 DNA reads TGTGCCAGCAGAGAAACAGGGCTGTCTGGGGCCAACGTCCTGACTTTC. Residues: CASRETGLSGANVLTF. The rearrangement links TRBV7-8 to TRBJ2-6; D possibly corresponds to TRBD1 (6 bases). Per germline, CDR1 SGHVS and CDR2 FQNEAQ. The V and J ends lost 6 bases and 1 base respectively, with 13 bases between them. The CDR3 extends over 16 amino acids.